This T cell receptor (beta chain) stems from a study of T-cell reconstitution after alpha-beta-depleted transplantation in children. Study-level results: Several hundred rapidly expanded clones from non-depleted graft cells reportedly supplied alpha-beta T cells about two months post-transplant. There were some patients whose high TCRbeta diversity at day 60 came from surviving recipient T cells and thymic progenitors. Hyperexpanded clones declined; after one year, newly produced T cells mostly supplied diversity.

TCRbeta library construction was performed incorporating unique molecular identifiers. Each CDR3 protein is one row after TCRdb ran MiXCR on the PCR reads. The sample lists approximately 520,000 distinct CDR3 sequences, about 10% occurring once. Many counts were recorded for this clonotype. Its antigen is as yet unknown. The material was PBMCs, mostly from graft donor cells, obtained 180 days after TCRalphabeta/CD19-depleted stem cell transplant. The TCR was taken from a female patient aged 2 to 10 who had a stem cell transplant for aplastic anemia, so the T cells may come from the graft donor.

CDR3 residues: CASSSTGGSREQYF. The DNA for the CDR3 is TGTGCCAGCAGTAGTACAGGGGGTTCACGGGAGCAGTACTTC. The genes are TRBV28 and TRBJ2-7; 8 positions agree with TRBD1. Germline CDR1 and CDR2: MDHEN and SYDVKM. J was trimmed by 7 bases and V by 5 bases; bases with no gene match: 10. CDR3 length: 14 residues.